The entry below gives a single T cell receptor beta chain sequence along with its context. The entry originates in a study of blood T cell repertoires in COVID-19. Study information: Acute-phase and convalescent COVID-19 samples originated in the United States, Italy and Spain. The analysed material was cDNA or gDNA that came from T cells, B-cell-depleted T cells, or PBMCs.

The repertoire was sequenced with immunoSEQ multiplex PCR; TCRdb's copy has only in-frame clones and lacks some. The sample has around 80,000 clones; roughly 88% are singletons. Per the germline V gene, CDR1 is WNHNN and CDR2 is SYGVQD (reference sequence). V trimming: 8 bases; J trimming: 6 bases; junction bases outside the gene matches: 21. This CDR3 has 19 residues. Source material: peripheral blood. The chain recombines TRBV10-1 with TRBJ2-4; 11 bases fit TRBD2. The receptor's source is a woman older than 75 with acute or convalescent COVID-19. Written as DNA, the CDR3 is TGCGCCAGCCCGCTCCTGTTATTTAGCGGGAGGGCCTGGCGAAACATTCAGTACTTC. It codes for CASPLLLFSGRAWRNIQYF.